The source of this TCR beta chain is a study of T cell responses to AZD1222 COVID-19 vaccine. At the level of the study: Second-dose intervals of approximately 4 or approximately 12 weeks were pooled. Study-wide points: Spike-specific TCR breadth and depth went up after people got two AZD1222 doses. At baseline, seropositivity was found in only a handful of AZD1222 recipients.

TCRdb's copy holds only in-frame clones and misses some; the assay was immunoSEQ multiplex PCR. The sample shows 100,000 to 150,000 clones, around 90% of them seen only once. Concerning this clone itself: Its antigen is unidentified.

With V trimmed by 5 bases and J by 5 bases, 8 bases remained unmatched. The CDR3 runs to 14 residues. Germline CDR1 reads KGHSH; CDR2 reads LQKENI. This TCR was sampled from an adult in good health. The chain is built from TRBV18 and TRBJ1-2, with 7 bases lining up with TRBD1. The sequencing used peripheral blood, collected on day 0 of AZD1222 vaccination. The DNA for the CDR3 is TGTGCCAGCTCAAGAACAGGGGTGGAATATGGCTACACCTTC. Amino acids: CASSRTGVEYGYTF.